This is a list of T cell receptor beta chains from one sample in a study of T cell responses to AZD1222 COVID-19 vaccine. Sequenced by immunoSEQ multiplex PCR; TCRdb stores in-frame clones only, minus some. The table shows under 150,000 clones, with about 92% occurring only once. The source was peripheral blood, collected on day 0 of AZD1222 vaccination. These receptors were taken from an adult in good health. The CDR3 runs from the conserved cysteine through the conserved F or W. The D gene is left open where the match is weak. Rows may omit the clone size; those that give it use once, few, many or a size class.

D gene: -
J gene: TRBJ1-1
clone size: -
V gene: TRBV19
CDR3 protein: CASNQGNTEAFF
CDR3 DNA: TGTGCCAGTAATCAGGGGAACACTGAAGCTTTCTTT

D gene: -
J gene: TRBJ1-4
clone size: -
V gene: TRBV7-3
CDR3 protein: CASSPSPPGRGEKLFF
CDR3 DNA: TGTGCCAGCAGCCCTAGTCCCCCGGGCCGGGGGGAAAAACTGTTTTTT

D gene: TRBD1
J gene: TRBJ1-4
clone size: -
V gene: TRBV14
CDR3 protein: CASSGWTGTGGEKLFF
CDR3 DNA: TGTGCCAGCAGCGGATGGACGGGGACAGGGGGCGAAAAACTGTTTTTT

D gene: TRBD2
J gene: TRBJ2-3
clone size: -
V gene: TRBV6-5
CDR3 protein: CASSQRLAPTDTQYF
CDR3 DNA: TGTGCCAGCAGCCAGAGACTAGCCCCCACAGATACGCAGTATTTT

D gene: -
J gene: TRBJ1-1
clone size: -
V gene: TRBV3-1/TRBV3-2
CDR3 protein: CASSQVRDTEAFF
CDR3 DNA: TGTGCCAGCAGCCAAGTTAGGGACACTGAAGCTTTCTTT

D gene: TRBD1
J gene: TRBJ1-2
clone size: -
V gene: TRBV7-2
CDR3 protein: CASSFRGQEFYGYTF
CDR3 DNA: TGTGCCAGCAGCTTTCGTGGACAGGAGTTTTATGGCTACACCTTC

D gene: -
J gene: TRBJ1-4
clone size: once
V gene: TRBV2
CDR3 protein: CASSQQQGTNEKLFF
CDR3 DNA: TGTGCCAGCAGCCAACAACAGGGAACTAATGAAAAACTGTTTTTT

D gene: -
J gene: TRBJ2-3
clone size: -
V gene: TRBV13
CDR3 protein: CASSPDTDTQYF
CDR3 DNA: TGTGCCAGCAGCCCGGACACAGATACGCAGTATTTT

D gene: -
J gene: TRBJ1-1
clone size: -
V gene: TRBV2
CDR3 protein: CASSEQQYEAFF
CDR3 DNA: TGTGCCAGCAGTGAACAGCAGTATGAAGCTTTCTTT

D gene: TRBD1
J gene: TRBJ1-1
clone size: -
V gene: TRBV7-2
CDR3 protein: CASSFYGQGAEAFF
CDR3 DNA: TGTGCCAGCAGCTTCTATGGACAGGGGGCTGAAGCTTTCTTT

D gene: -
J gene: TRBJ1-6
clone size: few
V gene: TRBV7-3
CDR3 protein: CASTSGPNSPLHF
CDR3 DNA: TGTGCCAGCACCTCCGGCCCGAATTCACCCCTCCACTTT

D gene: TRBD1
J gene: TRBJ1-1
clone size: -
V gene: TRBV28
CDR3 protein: CASSRGQGDTEAFF
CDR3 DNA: TGTGCCAGCAGCCGTGGACAGGGGGACACTGAAGCTTTCTTT

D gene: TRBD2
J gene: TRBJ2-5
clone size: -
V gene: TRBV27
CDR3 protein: CASSWGGEETQYF
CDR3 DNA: TGTGCCAGCTCTTGGGGAGGGGAAGAGACCCAGTACTTC

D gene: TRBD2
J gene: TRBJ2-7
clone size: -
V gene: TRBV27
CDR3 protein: CASSLKSSGVPLYEQYF
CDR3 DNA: TGTGCCAGCAGTTTAAAAAGTAGCGGGGTACCCCTCTACGAGCAGTACTTC

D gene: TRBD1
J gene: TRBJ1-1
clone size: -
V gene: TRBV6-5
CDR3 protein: CASRTGGPEAFF
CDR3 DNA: TGTGCCAGCAGGACAGGGGGCCCTGAAGCTTTCTTT

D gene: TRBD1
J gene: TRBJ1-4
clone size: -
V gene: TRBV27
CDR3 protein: CASSRQGLDPYEKLFF
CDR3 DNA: TGTGCCAGCAGCCGACAGGGTCTCGATCCTTATGAAAAACTGTTTTTT

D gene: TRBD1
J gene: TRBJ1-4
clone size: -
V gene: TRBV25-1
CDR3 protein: CASSGETGANEKLFF
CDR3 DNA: TGTGCCAGCAGTGGCGAGACAGGGGCTAATGAAAAACTGTTTTTT

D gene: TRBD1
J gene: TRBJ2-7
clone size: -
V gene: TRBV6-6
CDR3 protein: CASSPRTGNSYEQYF
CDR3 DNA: TGTGCCAGCAGCCCCCGGACAGGGAACTCCTACGAGCAGTACTTC

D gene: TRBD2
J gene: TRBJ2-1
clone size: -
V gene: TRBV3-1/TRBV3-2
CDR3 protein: CASSRGLAGALVNEQFF
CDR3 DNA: TGTGCCAGCAGCCGGGGACTAGCGGGAGCGTTAGTTAATGAGCAGTTCTTC

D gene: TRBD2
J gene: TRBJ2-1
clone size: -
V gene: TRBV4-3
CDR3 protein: CASSHLGLAGVNEQFF
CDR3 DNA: TGCGCCAGCAGCCACCTGGGACTAGCGGGAGTCAATGAGCAGTTCTTC

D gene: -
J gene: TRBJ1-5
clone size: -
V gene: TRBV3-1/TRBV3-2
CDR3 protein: CASSRNVGEIQPQHF
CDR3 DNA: TGTGCCAGCAGCCGTAACGTGGGGGAAATTCAGCCCCAGCATTTT

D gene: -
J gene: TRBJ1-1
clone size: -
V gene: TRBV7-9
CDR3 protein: CASSLRGAAFF
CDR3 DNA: TGTGCCAGCAGCTTACGGGGGGCCGCTTTCTTT

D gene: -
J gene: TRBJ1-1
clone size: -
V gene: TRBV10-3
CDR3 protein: CALKAGGVTEAFF
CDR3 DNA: TGTGCCCTCAAGGCAGGAGGAGTCACTGAAGCTTTCTTT

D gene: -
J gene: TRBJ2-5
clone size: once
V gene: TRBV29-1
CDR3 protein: CSVTGAAKETQYF
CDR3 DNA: TGCAGCGTCACCGGGGCCGCCAAGGAGACCCAGTACTTC

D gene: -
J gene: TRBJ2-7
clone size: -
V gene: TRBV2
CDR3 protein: CASRGDGSYEQYF
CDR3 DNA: TGTGCCAGCAGAGGGGACGGATCCTACGAGCAGTACTTC

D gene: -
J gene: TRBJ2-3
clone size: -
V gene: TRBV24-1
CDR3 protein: CATSDVDTQYF
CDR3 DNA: TGTGCCACCAGTGATGTGGATACGCAGTATTTT

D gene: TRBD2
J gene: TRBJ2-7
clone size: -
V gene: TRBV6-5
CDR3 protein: CASGAWGGEQYF
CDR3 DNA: TGTGCCAGCGGGGCGTGGGGGGGCGAGCAGTACTTC

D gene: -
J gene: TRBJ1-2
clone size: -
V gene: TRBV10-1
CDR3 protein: CASSESGRALGGYTF
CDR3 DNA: TGCGCCAGCAGTGAGTCAGGTCGGGCATTGGGAGGCTACACCTTC

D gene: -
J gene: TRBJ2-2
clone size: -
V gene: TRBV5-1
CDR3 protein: CASSSWGLDSANTGELFF
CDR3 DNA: TGCGCCAGCAGCTCTTGGGGATTGGACAGCGCGAACACCGGGGAGCTGTTTTTT

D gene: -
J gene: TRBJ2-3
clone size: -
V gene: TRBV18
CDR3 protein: CASSPDEADTQYF
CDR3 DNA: TGTGCCAGCTCCCCGGACGAGGCAGATACGCAGTATTTT

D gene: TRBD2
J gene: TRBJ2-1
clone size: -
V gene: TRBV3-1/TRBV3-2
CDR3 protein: CASSQAGRVAFNEQFF
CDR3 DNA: TGTGCCAGCAGCCAGGCCGGGAGGGTTGCCTTCAATGAGCAGTTCTTC

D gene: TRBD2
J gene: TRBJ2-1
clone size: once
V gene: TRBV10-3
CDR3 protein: CAISDLLSGGYNEQFF
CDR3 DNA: TGTGCCATCAGTGACCTACTTAGCGGGGGGTACAATGAGCAGTTCTTC

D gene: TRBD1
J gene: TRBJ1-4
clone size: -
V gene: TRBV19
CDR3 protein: CASTTGDGEKLFF
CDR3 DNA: TGTGCCAGTACAACAGGGGATGGAGAAAAACTGTTTTTT

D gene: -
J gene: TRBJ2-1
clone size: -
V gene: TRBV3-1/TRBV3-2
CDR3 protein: CASSQDPGVSYNEQFF
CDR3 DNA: TGTGCCAGCAGCCAAGATCCTGGGGTTTCCTACAATGAGCAGTTCTTC

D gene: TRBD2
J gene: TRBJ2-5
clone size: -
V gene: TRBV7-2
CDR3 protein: CASSLIQRGIRQYF
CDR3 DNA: TGTGCCAGCAGCTTAATTCAGCGGGGGATACGCCAGTACTTC

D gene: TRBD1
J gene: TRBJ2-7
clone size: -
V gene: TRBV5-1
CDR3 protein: CASSLDGTELYEQYF
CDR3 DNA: TGCGCCAGCAGCTTGGATGGGACAGAGCTCTACGAGCAGTACTTC

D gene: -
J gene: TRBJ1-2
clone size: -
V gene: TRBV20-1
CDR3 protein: CSASLAVGGYTF
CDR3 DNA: TGCAGTGCTAGTCTGGCGGTGGGGGGCTACACCTTC

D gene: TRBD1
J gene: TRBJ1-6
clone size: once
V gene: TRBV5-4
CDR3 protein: CASSFTTGDGSPLHF
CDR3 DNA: TGTGCCAGCAGCTTCACGACAGGGGACGGTTCACCCCTCCACTTT

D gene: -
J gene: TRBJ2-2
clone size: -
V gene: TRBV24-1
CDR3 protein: CATSDLVTGELFF
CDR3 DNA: TGTGCCACCAGTGATTTGGTGACCGGGGAGCTGTTTTTT

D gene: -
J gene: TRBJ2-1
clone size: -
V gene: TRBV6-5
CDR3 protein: CASSYPGRKEQFF
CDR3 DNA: TGTGCCAGCAGTTATCCGGGGAGAAAGGAGCAGTTCTTC

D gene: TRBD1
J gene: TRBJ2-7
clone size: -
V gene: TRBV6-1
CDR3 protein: CASSEGGQGADEQYF
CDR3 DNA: TGTGCCAGCAGTGAAGGGGGACAGGGGGCCGACGAGCAGTACTTC

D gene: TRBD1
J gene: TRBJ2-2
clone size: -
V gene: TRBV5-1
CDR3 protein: CASSSLAGGASGELFF
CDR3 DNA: TGCGCCAGCAGCTCCCTGGCAGGGGGCGCGTCCGGGGAGCTGTTTTTT

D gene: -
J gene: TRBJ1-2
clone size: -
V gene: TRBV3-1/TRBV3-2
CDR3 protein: CASSQLNRVDGYTF
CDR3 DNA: TGTGCCAGCAGCCAGCTAAACAGGGTAGACGGCTACACCTTC

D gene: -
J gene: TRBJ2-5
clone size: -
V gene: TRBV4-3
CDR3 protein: CASSQQATVPQETQYF
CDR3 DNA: TGCGCCAGCAGCCAGCAGGCGACAGTCCCACAAGAGACCCAGTACTTC

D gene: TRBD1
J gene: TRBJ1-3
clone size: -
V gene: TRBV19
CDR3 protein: CASSIQGGTGNTIYF
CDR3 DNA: TGTGCCAGTAGTATACAGGGGGGAACTGGAAACACCATATATTTT

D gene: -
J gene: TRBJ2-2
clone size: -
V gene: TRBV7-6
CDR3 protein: CASSRTGELFF
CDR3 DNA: TGTGCCAGCAGCCGGACAGGGGAGCTGTTTTTT

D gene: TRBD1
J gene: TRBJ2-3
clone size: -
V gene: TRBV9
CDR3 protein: CASSPRGGGEADTQYF
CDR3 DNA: TGTGCCAGCAGCCCCCGAGGGGGCGGAGAGGCGGATACGCAGTATTTT

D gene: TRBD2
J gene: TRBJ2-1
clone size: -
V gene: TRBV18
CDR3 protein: CASSQLAGDLYNEQFF
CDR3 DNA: TGTGCCAGCTCACAACTAGCGGGAGATCTCTACAATGAGCAGTTCTTC

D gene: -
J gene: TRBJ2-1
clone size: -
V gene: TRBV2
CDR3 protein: CASILDRYNEQFF
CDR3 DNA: TGTGCCAGCATCCTAGACAGGTACAATGAGCAGTTCTTC

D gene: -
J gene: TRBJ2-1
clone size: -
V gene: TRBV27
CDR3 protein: CASRDGILEAYNEQFF
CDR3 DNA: TGTGCCAGCCGGGACGGCATACTTGAGGCCTACAATGAGCAGTTCTTC

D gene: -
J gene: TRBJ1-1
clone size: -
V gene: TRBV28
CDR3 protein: CASSLSSGDTEAFF
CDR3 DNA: TGTGCCAGCAGTTTAAGTTCAGGGGACACTGAAGCTTTCTTT

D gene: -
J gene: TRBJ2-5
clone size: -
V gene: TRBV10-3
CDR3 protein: CAISEFQETQYF
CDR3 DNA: TGTGCCATCAGTGAGTTCCAAGAGACCCAGTACTTC

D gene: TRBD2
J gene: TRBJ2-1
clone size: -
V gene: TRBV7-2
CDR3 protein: CASSSRGSFTYNEQFF
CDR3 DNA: TGTGCCAGCAGCTCCCGCGGGAGTTTCACCTACAATGAGCAGTTCTTC

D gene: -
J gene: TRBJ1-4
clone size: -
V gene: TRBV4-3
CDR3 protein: CASSQGGRGEKLFF
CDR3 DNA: TGCGCCAGCAGCCAGGGGGGGAGGGGTGAAAAACTGTTTTTT

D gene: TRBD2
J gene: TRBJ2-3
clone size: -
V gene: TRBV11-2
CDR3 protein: CASSSSGGDADTQYF
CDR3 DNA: TGTGCCAGCAGCTCTAGCGGGGGCGACGCAGATACGCAGTATTTT